A selection of T cell receptor beta chains follows, all from one sample in a study of blood T cell repertoires in COVID-19. Measured with immunoSEQ multiplex PCR; TCRdb has only the in-frame clones, and not every one. The sample includes fewer than 200,000 clones, 80% of them seen just once. Sequenced input: peripheral blood. The receptors were gathered from a man aged 70 or older with active or convalescent COVID-19. The CDR3 runs from the conserved cysteine through the conserved F or W.

V gene: TRBV11-2; J gene: TRBJ1-1; CDR3 protein: CASSLIQNTEAFF
V gene: TRBV30; J gene: TRBJ1-1; CDR3 protein: CAWRTGIREAFF
V gene: TRBV18; J gene: TRBJ2-4; CDR3 protein: CASSDGAKNIQYF
V gene: TRBV5-6; J gene: TRBJ1-2; CDR3 protein: CASSYDRNYGYTF
V gene: TRBV6-5; J gene: TRBJ2-6; CDR3 protein: CASSYGASGANVLTF
V gene: TRBV12-3/TRBV12-4; J gene: TRBJ1-5; CDR3 protein: CASSLAGGQPQHF
V gene: TRBV30; J gene: TRBJ1-2; CDR3 protein: CAWSSPVTGFFYGYTF
V gene: TRBV24-1; J gene: TRBJ2-1; CDR3 protein: CATSDLHDLEQFF
V gene: TRBV7-9; J gene: TRBJ2-7; CDR3 protein: CASSPRADSVPYEQYF
V gene: TRBV5-7; J gene: TRBJ1-3; CDR3 protein: CAKIPTGRSPGNTIYF
V gene: TRBV5-1; J gene: TRBJ1-2; CDR3 protein: CASSLSPSDGGYGYTF
V gene: TRBV28; J gene: TRBJ2-5; CDR3 protein: CASSSAGGPETQYF
V gene: TRBV7-9; J gene: TRBJ2-5; CDR3 protein: CASSFSQGETQYF
V gene: TRBV6-5; J gene: TRBJ2-1; CDR3 protein: CASSYSGRDNEQFF
V gene: TRBV9; J gene: TRBJ1-6; CDR3 protein: CASSVEVGRDSPLHF
V gene: TRBV10-3; J gene: TRBJ2-5; CDR3 protein: CAISTPGLAGVGQETQYF
V gene: TRBV5-4; J gene: TRBJ2-7; CDR3 protein: CASSSSYEQYF
V gene: TRBV29-1; J gene: TRBJ1-5; CDR3 protein: CSVGQGVQPQHF
V gene: TRBV7-3; J gene: TRBJ1-1; CDR3 protein: CASSRQGRATEAFF
V gene: TRBV24-1; J gene: TRBJ2-7; CDR3 protein: CATYAGTGPYEQYF
V gene: TRBV7-3; J gene: TRBJ2-1; CDR3 protein: CASSPPSTNEQFF
V gene: TRBV18; J gene: TRBJ1-2; CDR3 protein: CASSPSRGGYTF
V gene: TRBV6-6; J gene: TRBJ2-1; CDR3 protein: CASTPPRRGGGNEQFF
V gene: TRBV4-1; J gene: TRBJ1-2; CDR3 protein: CASSRDRDRGRSNYGYTF
V gene: TRBV5-1; J gene: TRBJ1-4; CDR3 protein: CASSLRQGFDEKLFF
V gene: TRBV9; J gene: TRBJ2-1; CDR3 protein: CASSVSGLAGGNSYNEQFF
V gene: TRBV30; J gene: TRBJ1-1; CDR3 protein: CAWVKGQRDTEAFF
V gene: TRBV7-9; J gene: TRBJ1-6; CDR3 protein: CASRPGTGRSPLHF
V gene: TRBV4-2; J gene: TRBJ1-4; CDR3 protein: CASSQWGGATNEKLFF
V gene: TRBV3-1/TRBV3-2; J gene: TRBJ1-2; CDR3 protein: CASSQDLGGAIGYTF
V gene: TRBV7-9; J gene: TRBJ2-3; CDR3 protein: CASSRLEVPTDTQYF
V gene: TRBV5-1; J gene: TRBJ1-2; CDR3 protein: CASSPGTGKPEGYTF